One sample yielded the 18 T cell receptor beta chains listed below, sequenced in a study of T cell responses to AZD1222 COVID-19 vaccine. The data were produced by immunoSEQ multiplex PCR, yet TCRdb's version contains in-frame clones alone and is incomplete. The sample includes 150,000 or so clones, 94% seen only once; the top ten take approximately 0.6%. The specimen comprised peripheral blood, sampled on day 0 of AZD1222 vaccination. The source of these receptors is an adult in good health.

The CDR3 is CASIPRTGSLTDTQYF. The DNA for the CDR3 is TGTGCCAGTATCCCGAGGACAGGGAGCCTCACAGATACGCAGTATTTT. The V and J genes are TRBV19 and TRBJ2-3, with 8 bases matching TRBD1. This CDR3 has 16 amino acids. V was pared by 7 bases and J by 2 bases, with 11 bases of the junction left unmatched. Germline CDR1 LNHDA, CDR2 SQIVND (reference sequence).

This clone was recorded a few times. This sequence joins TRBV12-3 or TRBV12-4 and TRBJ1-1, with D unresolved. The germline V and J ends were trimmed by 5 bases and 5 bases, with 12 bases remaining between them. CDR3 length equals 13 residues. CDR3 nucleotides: TGTGCCAGCAGTCCTAGATGGGGAACTGAAGCTTTCTTT. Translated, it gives CASSPRWGTEAFF.

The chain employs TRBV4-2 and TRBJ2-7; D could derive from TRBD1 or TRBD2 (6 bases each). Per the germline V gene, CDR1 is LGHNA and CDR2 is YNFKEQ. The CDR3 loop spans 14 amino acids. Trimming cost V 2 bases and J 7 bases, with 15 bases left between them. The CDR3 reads CASSQQGLAMEQYF. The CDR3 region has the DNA TGTGCCAGCAGCCAACAGGGGCTAGCGATGGAGCAGTACTTC.

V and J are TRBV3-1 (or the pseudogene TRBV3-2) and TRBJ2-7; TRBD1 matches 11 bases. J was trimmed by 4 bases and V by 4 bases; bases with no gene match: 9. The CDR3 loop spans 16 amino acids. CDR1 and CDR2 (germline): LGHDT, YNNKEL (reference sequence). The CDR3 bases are TGTGCCAGCAGCCTTGTCGCGGGACAGGGGGTGTACGAGCAGTACTTC. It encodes CASSLVAGQGVYEQYF.

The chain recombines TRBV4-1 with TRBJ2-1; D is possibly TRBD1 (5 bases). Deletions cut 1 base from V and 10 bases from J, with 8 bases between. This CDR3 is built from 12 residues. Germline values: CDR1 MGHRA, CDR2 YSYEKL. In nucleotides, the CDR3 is TGCGCCAGCAGCCAAGTCGCAGGGGAGCAGTTCTTC. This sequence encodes CASSQVAGEQFF.

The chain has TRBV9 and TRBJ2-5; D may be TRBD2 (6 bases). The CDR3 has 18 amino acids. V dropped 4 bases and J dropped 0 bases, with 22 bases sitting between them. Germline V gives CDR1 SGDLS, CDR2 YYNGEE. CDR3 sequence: CASSSSPRTTYYQETQYF. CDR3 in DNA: TGTGCCAGCAGCTCCTCGCCTAGGACTACCTACTACCAAGAGACCCAGTACTTC. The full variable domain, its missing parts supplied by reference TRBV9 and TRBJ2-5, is DSGVTQTPKHLITATGQRVTLRCSPRSGDLSVYWYQQSLDQGLQFLIQYYNGEERAKGNILERFSAQQFPDLHSELNLSSLELGDSALYFCASSSSPRTTYYQETQYFGPGTRLLVL.

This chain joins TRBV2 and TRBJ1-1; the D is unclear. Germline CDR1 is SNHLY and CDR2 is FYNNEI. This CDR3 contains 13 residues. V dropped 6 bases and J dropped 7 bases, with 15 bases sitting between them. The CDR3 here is CASSYNQRSEAFF. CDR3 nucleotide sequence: TGTGCCAGCAGCTACAACCAGCGTAGTGAAGCTTTCTTT. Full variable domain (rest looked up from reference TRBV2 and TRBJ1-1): EPEVTQTPSHQVTQMGQEVILRCVPISNHLYFYWYRQILGQKVEFLVSFYNNEISEKSEIFDDQFSVERPDGSNFTLKIRSTKLEDSAMYFCASSYNQRSEAFFGQGTRLTVV.

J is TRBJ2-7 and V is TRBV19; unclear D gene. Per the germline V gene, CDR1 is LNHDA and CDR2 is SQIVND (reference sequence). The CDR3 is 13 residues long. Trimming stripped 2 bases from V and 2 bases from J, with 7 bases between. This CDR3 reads CASSISDAYEQYF. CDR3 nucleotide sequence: TGTGCCAGTAGTATATCCGATGCCTACGAGCAGTACTTC. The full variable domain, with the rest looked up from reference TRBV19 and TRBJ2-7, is DGGITQSPKYLFRKEGQNVTLSCEQNLNHDAMYWYRQDPGQGLRLIYYSQIVNDFQKGDIAEGYSVSREKKESFPLTVTSAQKNPTAFYLCASSISDAYEQYFGPGTRLTVT.

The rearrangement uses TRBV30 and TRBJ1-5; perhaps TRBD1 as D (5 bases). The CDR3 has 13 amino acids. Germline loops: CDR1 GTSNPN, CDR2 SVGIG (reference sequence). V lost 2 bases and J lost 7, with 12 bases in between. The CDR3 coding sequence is TGTGCCTGGAGTAGCGGTAGGGGACAGCCCCAGCATTTT. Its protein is CAWSSGRGQPQHF.

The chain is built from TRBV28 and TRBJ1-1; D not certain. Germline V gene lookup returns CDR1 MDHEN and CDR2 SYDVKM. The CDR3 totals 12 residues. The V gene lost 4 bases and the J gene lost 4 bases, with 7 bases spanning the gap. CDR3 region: CASSYEGTEAFF. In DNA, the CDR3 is TGTGCCAGCAGTTACGAAGGCACTGAAGCTTTCTTT.

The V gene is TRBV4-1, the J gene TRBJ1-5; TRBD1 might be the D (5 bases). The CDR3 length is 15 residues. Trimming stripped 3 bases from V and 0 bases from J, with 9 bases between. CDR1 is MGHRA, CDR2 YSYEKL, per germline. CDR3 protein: CASSQGRGSNQPQHF. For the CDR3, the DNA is TGCGCCAGCAGCCAGGGACGCGGTAGCAATCAGCCCCAGCATTTT.

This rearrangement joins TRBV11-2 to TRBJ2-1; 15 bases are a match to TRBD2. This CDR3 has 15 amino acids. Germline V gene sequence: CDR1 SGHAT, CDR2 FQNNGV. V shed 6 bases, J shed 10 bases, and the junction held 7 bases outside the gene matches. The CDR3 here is CASSYGTSGRLEQFF. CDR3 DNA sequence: TGTGCCAGCAGTTACGGGACTAGCGGGAGGTTAGAGCAGTTCTTC.

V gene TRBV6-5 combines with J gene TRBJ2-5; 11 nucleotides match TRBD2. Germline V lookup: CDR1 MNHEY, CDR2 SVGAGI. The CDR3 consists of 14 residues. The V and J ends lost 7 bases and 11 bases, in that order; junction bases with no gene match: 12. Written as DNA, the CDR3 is TGTGCCAGCAAACCGGGACTAGCGGCCCAGTCTCAGTACTTC. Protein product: CASKPGLAAQSQYF.

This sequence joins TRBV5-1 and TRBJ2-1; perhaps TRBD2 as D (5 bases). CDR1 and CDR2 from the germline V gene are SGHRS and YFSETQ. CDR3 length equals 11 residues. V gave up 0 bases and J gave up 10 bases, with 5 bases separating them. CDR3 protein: CASSLGEEQFF. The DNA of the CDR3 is TGCGCCAGCAGCTTGGGGGAGGAGCAGTTCTTC.

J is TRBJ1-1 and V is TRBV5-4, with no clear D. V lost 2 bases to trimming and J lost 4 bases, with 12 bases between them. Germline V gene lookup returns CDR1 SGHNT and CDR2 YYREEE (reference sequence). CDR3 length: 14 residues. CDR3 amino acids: CASSLEGRGTEAFF. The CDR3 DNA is TGTGCCAGCAGCTTAGAAGGGAGAGGCACTGAAGCTTTCTTT. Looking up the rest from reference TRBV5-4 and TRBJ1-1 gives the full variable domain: ETGVTQSPTHLIKTRGQQVTLRCSSQSGHNTVSWYQQALGQGPQFIFQYYREEENGRGNFPPRFSGLQFPNYSSELNVNALELDDSALYLCASSLEGRGTEAFFGQGTRLTVV.

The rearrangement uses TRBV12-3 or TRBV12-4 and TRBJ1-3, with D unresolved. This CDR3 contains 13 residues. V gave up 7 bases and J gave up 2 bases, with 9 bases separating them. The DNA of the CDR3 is TGTGCCAGCACGAGAACGGCTGGAAACACCATATATTTT. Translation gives CASTRTAGNTIYF.

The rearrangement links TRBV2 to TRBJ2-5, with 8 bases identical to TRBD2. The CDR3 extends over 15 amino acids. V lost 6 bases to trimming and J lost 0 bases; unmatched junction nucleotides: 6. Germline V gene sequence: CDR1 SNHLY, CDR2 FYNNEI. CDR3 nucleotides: TGTGCCAGCAGGGGGGCTAGCGGGTACCAAGAGACCCAGTACTTC. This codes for CASRGASGYQETQYF.

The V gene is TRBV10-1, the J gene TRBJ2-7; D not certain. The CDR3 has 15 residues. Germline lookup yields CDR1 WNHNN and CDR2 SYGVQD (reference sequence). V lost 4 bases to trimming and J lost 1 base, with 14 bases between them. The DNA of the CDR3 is TGCGCCAGCAGTGTTTCCACAGCTCGTTCCTACGAGCAGTACTTC. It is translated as CASSVSTARSYEQYF.